This T cell receptor beta chain was obtained from a study of regulatory T cells in long-lasting Graves disease. Assembly of TCR beta libraries relied on iRepertoire HTBI primers together with Arm-PCR of CDR3 regions. TCRdb called the multiplex PCR reads again in MiXCR, with one record for every CDR3 protein. The sample contains under 450,000 distinct CDR3 sequences, 23% of which appear only once. Time point reported: persistent/refractory GD, antithyroid drugs over 5 years with positive TRAb. Researchers made the TCR library from RNA that was extracted from PBMCs. Trimming took 0 bases from V and 5 from J; bases not matched to a gene: 9. The CDR3 consists of 16 residues. Germline V gene data show CDR1 as WNHNN and CDR2 as SYGVQD (reference sequence).

The J gene is TRBJ1-2, the V gene TRBV10-1; TRBD1 agrees at 7 bases. This TCR was recovered from a female donor with Graves disease. Specimen: peripheral blood mononuclear cells (PBMCs), collected when the disease was refractory, from a patient treated with antithyroid drugs. The CDR3 here is CASSESNYGTVYGYTF. The CDR3 region has the DNA TGCGCCAGCAGTGAGTCGAACTATGGGACAGTATATGGCTACACCTTC.